This entry describes one T cell receptor beta chain. Its cognate antigen is unknown. This record belongs to a study of T cells after yellow fever vaccination. Whole-study findings and limits: Booster samples showed a return of most primary-vaccination clones (about 96% CD4, around 85% CD8).

CDR3 size: 14 residues. Germline V lookup: CDR1 SNHLY, CDR2 FYNNEI. With V trimmed by 2 bases and J by 10 bases, 8 bases remained unmatched. TCRdb called the 5' RACE reads again in MiXCR, with one record for every CDR3 protein. The data contain about 320,000 distinct CDR3 sequences, about 6.6% of them singletons. Sequenced material: PBMCs, taken around 45 days after the first yellow fever vaccination. The chain links TRBV2 to TRBJ1-2; 9 bases fit TRBD1. The clonotype was recovered from a young man who received the YFV17D yellow fever vaccine. In DNA, the CDR3 is TGTGCCAGCAGTGAAACTTCTGGGGACAGGGCCTACACCTTC. Protein sequence: CASSETSGDRAYTF.